This TCR beta chain originates from a study of cytomegalovirus exposure and HLA in healthy donors (dated by TCRdb to 2017 to 2019). For context, the study as a whole: In an earlier analysis of approximately 640 of the donors, around 290 Gb of sequence data and 100 million or so unique TCR beta sequences from about 179 million T cells were reported. In an earlier analysis of 500 to 650 of the donors, high-throughput TCR beta sequencing was used to judge whether each TCR beta V gene segment behaved as functional or pseudogenic. The number of donors typed differed by locus, with about 620-630 for A, B, C, DRB1 and DQB1, around 520 for DQA1, 600 to 610 for DPA1, and under 490 for DPB1. The study combined high-throughput TCR immunosequencing, statistical association of individual TCRs with disease status, and machine learning to predict cytomegalovirus infection status. Across 300 to 500 genotyped donors of the cohort, an average of about 240,000 unique TCR beta nucleotide sequences per donor were sequenced, and roughly 17% of those sequences were non-productive. A later genetic analysis used genome-wide SNP genotypes for about 60% of the roughly 700 donors, treating that subset as a discovery cohort. Roughly 320 gigabases of sequencing data and about 92 million unique TCR sequences made up an early release that covered approximately 700 HLA-typed donors. Donor age, sex, ethnicity and CMV serostatus were compiled together with the repertoire data. The aim of the study was to test whether cataloging public T cell receptors could identify signatures of past pathogen exposure. Rather than using new phenotypic data, the later analysis identified candidate immune exposures from TCR beta sequences and from how often those sequences occurred across donors. Four to six DR-DQ haplotypes were handled as single units for association and clustering, since linkage in the cohort was strong. Using immunosequencing, the study profiled T cell repertoires from 666 subjects and related those repertoires to cytomegalovirus serostatus. All discovery cohort repertoires had been generated on a single sequencing platform. HLA typing included class I and class II loci at four-digit resolution. In addition to the first cohort of approximately 650 subjects, a separate validation cohort of 100 to 150 different subjects was used. The genetic ancestry cluster associated with self-reported Caucasian donors included over 65% of the approximately 430 genotyped donors. A later analysis re-analyzed previously published TCR beta repertoires from hundreds of donors and added high-resolution HLA genotyping to study TCR occurrence patterns.

CDR1 and CDR2 (ENHRY, SYGVKD) derive from the germline V gene. Relative to germline, V is missing 5 bases and J is missing 4 bases, with 5 bases of the junction outside any gene match. The CDR3 spans 14 residues, from the cysteine through the phenylalanine. The DNA shown is the 42-base CDR3, in frame from base 1. For this clone: The antigen it recognizes is unknown. Base qualities are missing; no much larger clone stands one base away.

The paper's findings and limits, for the study overall: Because HLA typing was unavailable for some donors at each locus, only the typed subset was used in association tests. The sequencing pipeline was judged likely to have produced a cluster of highly shared sequence variants as a technical artifact. Presence/absence analyses assumed roughly uniform sequencing depth across donors, an assumption that may not hold. In a later analysis, most CMV-associated TCR beta chains were found to appear HLA-restricted, with HLA associations seemingly driven largely by CMV exposure. Most TCR sequences were observed very rarely across donors, whereas some public TCRs were present in many individuals. At a false discovery rate of 0.05, a later analysis linked some 18,000 TCR beta sequences to specific HLA alleles. It was suggested by the authors that the approach could potentially be generalized to other disease states and immunological phenotypes. This cohort had only TCR beta chains sequenced, and the lack of alpha or paired-chain data limited which features could be detected. A further reported finding was that TCR beta sequences accurately predicted the HLA-A and HLA-B alleles for most subjects in the first cohort. In a later analysis, TCR association rates were found to vary across HLA loci, with the most associated TCRs seen for DRB1 alleles and the fewest for HLA-C alleles. Three of the identified cytomegalovirus-associated TCR beta chains were confirmed in vitro to be specific for cytomegalovirus antigens. Linkage disequilibrium might explain the correlated functional status among segregating V segments, but an unknown experimental factor could not be ruled out. Roughly 17 rarely observed V segments, including chromosome 9 orphons, were excluded from the earlier analysis of 550 to 700 of the donors because counts were too low. In an earlier analysis of under 600 of the donors, most TCR beta V segments were observed in productive rearrangements about 87% or about 30% of the time, broadly matching IMGT annotations. Strong co-occurrence of HLA alleles, especially DR and DQ, made assigning TCR associations to individual alleles difficult. An association between a missense DCLRE1C variant and V-gene and J-gene trimming of TCR beta chains was found in a later genetic analysis and replicated in an independent cohort. Because the 87-base-pair reads could not distinguish some IMGT-functional V segments, including TRBV6-2 and TRBV6-3, those segments were excluded. For the cohort, immune exposure information was limited to CMV serostatus. Compared with the approximately 670-donor mean, donors in an Asian-associated ancestry cluster had fewer N-insertions in productive TCRs, according to a later genetic analysis. In both the original and validation cohorts, the classifier was reported to diagnose cytomegalovirus status with high specificity and sensitivity. In a later analysis, HLA-associated TCR beta chains showed more clonal expansion and lower generation probabilities than non-associated chains that were equally common. The study gave a list of about 150 TCR beta chains associated with cytomegalovirus. Several of the top co-occurrence clusters appeared to be linked to parvovirus B19, influenza, CMV and Epstein-Barr virus, according to a later analysis.

The cohort was made up of 650 to 700 healthy bone marrow donors. Cohort members were all nominally healthy when sampled, although unrecorded immune exposures were likely present. The donor tested CMV seronegative and was one of the 352 seronegative cohort members. A peripheral blood sample was provided by each donor, and peripheral blood mononuclear cells were used for TCR beta sequencing. The Qiagen DNeasy Blood Extraction Kit was used to extract genomic DNA from the blood cell samples. Receptor amplification or capture employed the immunoSEQ multiplex PCR assay. The multiplex PCR relied on a mix of 60 forward primers for TCR Vbeta segments and 13 reverse primers for TCR Jbeta segments. The CDR3 region of rearranged TCR beta genes was amplified from genomic DNA by a multiplex PCR assay. Amplified TCR beta libraries were sequenced as 87-base-pair reads on the Illumina HiSeq System. Per the authors' processing: In a later analysis, roughly 80 million unique TCR beta chains were counted across the roughly 700 repertoires, and roughly 11 million of these chains were shared by at least two donors. To remove PCR and sequencing errors, raw reads were error-corrected and collapsed into unique sequences using a nearest-neighbor algorithm that merged closely related sequences. Alignment of CDR3 sequences to IMGT reference sequences was used to assign V, D and J gene segments. Each retained sequence needed at least a six-nucleotide match to both a V gene segment and a J gene segment. Rearrangements were called productive when the CDR3 lacked stop codons and stayed in frame with V and J; all others were non-productive. Following IMGT convention, CDR3 was defined as the stretch from the second conserved V-encoded cysteine to the conserved J-encoded phenylalanine. Sequences without an unambiguous match to a single V gene segment were excluded from the earlier analysis of a few hundred of the donors. In an earlier analysis of several hundred of the donors, V segments were called functional above 56.7% productive rearrangements and were called segregating when the between-donor standard deviation exceeded 5%. A statistical classification framework was built to diagnose cytomegalovirus status from the catalog of TCR beta chain sequences. In a later analysis, TCR nucleotide sequences were compared against IMGT/GENE-DB human TR gene sequences so that V and J genes could be assigned. The TCRdist pipeline was used in a later analysis to assign CDR3 sequences and most-parsimonious VDJ recombination scenarios. In a later analysis, every TCR beta chain was defined by the combination of its CDR3 amino acid sequence and its V-gene family, and reads without a unique V-gene family were dropped. To address suspected cross-contamination and a sequencing artifact, a later analysis removed around 590 highly shared, low-generation-probability nucleotide sequences. In a later analysis, a clonal expansion index was calculated for each public chain from normalized within-repertoire ranks of inferred template counts. Generation probabilities in a later analysis came from a VDJ recombination model fitted to out-of-frame rearrangements, and those results were checked against IGoR. Hypergeometric tests were used in a later analysis to score TCR-TCR, TCR-HLA and TCR-CMV co-occurrence, with a repertoire-size bias correction applied to the TCR pairs. In a later analysis, false discovery rates were estimated by permuting HLA or CMV assignments 20 times. In a later analysis, co-occurring TCRs were grouped using DBSCAN, and TCRdist sequence similarity was added for clustering within HLA-allele-positive subsets. Repertoires with fewer than 30,000 or more than 120,000 public chains, plus five repertoires with anomalous nucleotide sharing, were excluded from co-occurrence clustering. TCRdb retrieved this table from immuneACCESS and kept in-frame rearrangements only. Not all clones are present; in checked studies, unresolved V genes account for under half, and no reason is known for the remainder. V and J calls and clone size are as listed in that table; D and trimming were resolved from the DNA. Present in this sample are a few hundred thousand clones, 65% to 80% of which were seen just once. 0.2% to 0.25% of the sample rests with the top ten.

Sequencing was performed on PBMCs. The receptor's source is a girl aged 2-9 years in good health and CMV-seronegative. The chain links TRBV10-3 with TRBJ1-1; 9 middle bases align to TRBD1. The bases are TGTGCCATCAGTCAGCGGGACAGGGTCACTGAAGCTTTCTTT. Its product reads: CAISQRDRVTEAFF.